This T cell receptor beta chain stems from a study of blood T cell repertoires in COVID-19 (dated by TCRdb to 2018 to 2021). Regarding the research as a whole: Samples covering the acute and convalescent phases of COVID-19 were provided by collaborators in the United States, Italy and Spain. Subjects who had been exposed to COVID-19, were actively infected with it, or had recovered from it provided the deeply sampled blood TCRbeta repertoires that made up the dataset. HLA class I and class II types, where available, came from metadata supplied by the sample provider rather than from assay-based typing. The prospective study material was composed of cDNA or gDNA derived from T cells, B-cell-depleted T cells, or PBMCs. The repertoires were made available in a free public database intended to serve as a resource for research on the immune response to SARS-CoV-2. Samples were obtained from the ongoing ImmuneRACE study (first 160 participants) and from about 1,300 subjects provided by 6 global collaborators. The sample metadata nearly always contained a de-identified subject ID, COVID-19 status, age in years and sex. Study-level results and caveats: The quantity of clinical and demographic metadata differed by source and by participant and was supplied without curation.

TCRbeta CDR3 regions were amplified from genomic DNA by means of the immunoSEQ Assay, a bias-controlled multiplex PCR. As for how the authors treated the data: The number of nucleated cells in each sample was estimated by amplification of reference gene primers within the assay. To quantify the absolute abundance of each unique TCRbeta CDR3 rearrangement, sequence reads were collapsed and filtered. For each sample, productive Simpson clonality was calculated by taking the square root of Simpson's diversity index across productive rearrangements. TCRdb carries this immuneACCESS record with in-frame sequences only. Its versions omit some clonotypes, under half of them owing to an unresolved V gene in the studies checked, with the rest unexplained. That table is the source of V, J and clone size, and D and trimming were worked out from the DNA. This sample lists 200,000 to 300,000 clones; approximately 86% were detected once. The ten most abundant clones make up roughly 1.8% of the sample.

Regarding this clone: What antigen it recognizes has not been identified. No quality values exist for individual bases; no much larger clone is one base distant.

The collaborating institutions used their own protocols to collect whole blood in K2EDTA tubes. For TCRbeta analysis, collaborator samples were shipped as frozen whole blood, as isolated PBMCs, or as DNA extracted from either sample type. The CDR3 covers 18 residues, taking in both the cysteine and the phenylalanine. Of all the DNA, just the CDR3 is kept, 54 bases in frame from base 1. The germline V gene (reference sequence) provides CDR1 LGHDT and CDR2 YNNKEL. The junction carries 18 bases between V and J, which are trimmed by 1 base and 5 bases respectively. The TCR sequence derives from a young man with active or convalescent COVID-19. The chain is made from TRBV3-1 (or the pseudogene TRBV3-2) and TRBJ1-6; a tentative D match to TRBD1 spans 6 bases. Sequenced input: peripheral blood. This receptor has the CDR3 CASSQGFYHRQDNSPLHF. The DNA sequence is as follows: TGTGCCAGCAGCCAAGGATTTTACCACAGACAGGATAATTCACCCCTCCACTTT.